The next 4 T cell receptor beta chains were all read from a single sample in a study of control samples from healthy donors and cancer patients. Repertoires were generated with immunoSEQ multiplex PCR, while TCRdb's copy carries only in-frame clones and drops some. The sample has some 140,000 clones; 70% to 90% are singletons. What was sequenced was blood. These receptors originate from a woman in her twenties or thirties in good health.

V gene TRBV5-6 combines with J gene TRBJ1-1, with a tentative D call TRBD1 (5 bases). Germline lookup yields CDR1 SGHDT and CDR2 YYEEEE. The CDR3 has 14 amino acids. The V end was cut by 2 bases, the J end by 11 bases, with 19 bases between. In DNA form, the CDR3 reads TGTGCCAGCAGCTTTTACCGGGACCCCCGGACGGCTTTCTTT. Protein sequence: CASSFYRDPRTAFF. Complete variable domain (other parts from reference TRBV5-6 and TRBJ1-1): DAGVTQSPTHLIKTRGQQVTLRCSPKSGHDTVSWYQQALGQGPQFIFQYYEEEERQRGNFPDRFSGHQFPNYSSELNVNALLLGDSALYLCASSFYRDPRTAFFGQGTRLTVV.

This chain links TRBV15 with TRBJ1-3; the D is unclear. Trimming shortened V by 5 bases and J by 0 bases, and 5 bases separated the two germline ends. Germline CDR1 is LNHNV and CDR2 is YYDKDF (reference sequence). The CDR3 loop spans 13 amino acids. The CDR3 DNA follows: TGTGCCACCAGCGGCCACTCTGGAAACACCATATATTTT. Translation gives CATSGHSGNTIYF.

The chain joins TRBV5-5 to TRBJ2-4; TRBD1 aligns across 11 bases. Looked up from germline, CDR1 is SGHKS and CDR2 is YYEKEE (reference sequence). There are 16 residues in the CDR3. V dropped 4 bases and J dropped 3; count of bases not matched to a gene: 6. The CDR3 here is CASSIGQGAVKNIQYF. DNA for the CDR3: TGTGCCAGCAGCATCGGACAGGGGGCGGTCAAAAACATTCAGTACTTC.

V usage is TRBV3-1 (or the pseudogene TRBV3-2) and J usage is TRBJ1-1; D is possibly TRBD1 (6 bases). This CDR3 has 15 amino acids. Germline CDR1 reads LGHDT; CDR2 reads YNNKEL (reference sequence). Trimming stripped 7 bases from V and 1 base from J, with 16 bases between. The CDR3 coding sequence is TGTGCCAGCACCCGGGGGCGGACGGAGAACACTGAAGCTTTCTTT. Protein sequence: CASTRGRTENTEAFF.